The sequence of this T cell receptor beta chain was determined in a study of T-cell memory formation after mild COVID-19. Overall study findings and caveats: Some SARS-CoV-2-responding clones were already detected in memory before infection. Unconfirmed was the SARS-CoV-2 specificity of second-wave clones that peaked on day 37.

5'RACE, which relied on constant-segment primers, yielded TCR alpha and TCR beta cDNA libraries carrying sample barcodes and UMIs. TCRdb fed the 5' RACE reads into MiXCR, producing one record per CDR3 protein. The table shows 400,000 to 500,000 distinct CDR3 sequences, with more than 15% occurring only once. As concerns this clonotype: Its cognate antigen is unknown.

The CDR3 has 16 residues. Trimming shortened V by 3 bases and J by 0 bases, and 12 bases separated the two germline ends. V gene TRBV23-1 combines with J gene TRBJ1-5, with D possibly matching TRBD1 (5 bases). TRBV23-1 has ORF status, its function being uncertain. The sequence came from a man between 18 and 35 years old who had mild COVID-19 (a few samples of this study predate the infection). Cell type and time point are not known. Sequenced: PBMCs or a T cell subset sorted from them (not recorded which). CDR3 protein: CASSHVTEPSNQPQHF. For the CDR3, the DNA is TGCGCCAGCAGTCACGTGACAGAGCCTAGCAATCAGCCCCAGCATTTT.